This T cell receptor beta chain appears in the sequencing data of a study of lymphopenia after photon versus proton radiotherapy. General study points: Only patients who died were analyzed for survival; proton advantage is unproven.

Germline V gene sequence: CDR1 LGHNA, CDR2 YSLEER. The CDR3 runs to 13 residues. V was trimmed by 1 base and J by 7 bases, leaving 8 bases between them. Remarks on this clone: Its antigen is unidentified.

Clones were read by immunoSEQ multiplex PCR, and TCRdb kept only the in-frame ones, dropping some. The repertoire consists of 20,000 to 30,000 clones, with more than 70% occurring once and the leading ten covering roughly 5.2%. Sequenced material: peripheral blood, taken from a patient treated with photon-based radiotherapy. The gene calls are TRBV4-3 and TRBJ2-1; D is uncertain. The origin of this receptor is a man aged 25 to 40 with gastric cancer. The CDR3: CASSQVYGNEQFF. CDR3 nucleotide sequence: TGCGCCAGCAGCCAAGTCTACGGAAATGAGCAGTTCTTC.